These T cell receptor beta chains were read from a single sample in a study of cytomegalovirus exposure and HLA in healthy donors. The repertoire was sequenced with immunoSEQ multiplex PCR; TCRdb's copy has only in-frame clones and lacks some. The data show about 140,000 clones, and the top ten clones hold roughly 2%. What was sequenced was PBMCs. All receptors derive from a woman younger than 30 in good health and CMV-seronegative. Each CDR3 is given with its conserved first and last residue. Fields, in order: V gene, J gene, D gene, CDR3 DNA, CDR3 protein. The D gene is left open where the match is weak.

V: TRBV6-5
J: TRBJ1-1
D: .
DNA: TGTGCCAGCAGTTACCAGGGTGAAGCTTTCTTT
CDR3: CASSYQGEAFF

V: TRBV4-2
J: TRBJ2-2
D: TRBD2
DNA: TGTGCCAGCAGCCCATTAGCGGGAGGGCCAATGCTTAACACCGGGGAGCTGTTTTTT
CDR3: CASSPLAGGPMLNTGELFF

V: TRBV10-3
J: TRBJ2-7
D: TRBD2
DNA: TGTGCCATCAGTGGGACTAGCGAGTGGTACGAGCAGTACTTC
CDR3: CAISGTSEWYEQYF

V: TRBV6-1
J: TRBJ2-1
D: .
DNA: TGTGCCAGCAGTGTTAGAACGAACAATGAGCAGTTCTTC
CDR3: CASSVRTNNEQFF

V: TRBV29-1
J: TRBJ1-2
D: TRBD1
DNA: TGCAGCGTTACCTTGACAGGGGGAAACTATGGCTACACCTTC
CDR3: CSVTLTGGNYGYTF

V: TRBV29-1
J: TRBJ2-5
D: TRBD2
DNA: TGCAGCGTGGGCGGGGGAGAGACCCAGTACTTC
CDR3: CSVGGGETQYF

V: TRBV4-2
J: TRBJ2-5
D: TRBD2
DNA: TGTGCCAGCAGTCCCAAGGGGCTAGCGGGAGGACAAGAGACCCAGTACTTC
CDR3: CASSPKGLAGGQETQYF

V: TRBV6-1
J: TRBJ2-1
D: .
DNA: TGTGCCAGCAGCCCTAGGACACTGAATGAGCAGTTCTTC
CDR3: CASSPRTLNEQFF

V: TRBV19
J: TRBJ1-1
D: .
DNA: TGTGCCAGCTGGGAGAAAATGAACACTGAAGCTTTCTTT
CDR3: CASWEKMNTEAFF

V: TRBV18
J: TRBJ2-5
D: .
DNA: TGTGCCAGCTCACCATTTAAGGGCGGGATTGGTGGAGAGACCCAGTACTTC
CDR3: CASSPFKGGIGGETQYF

V: TRBV9
J: TRBJ2-2
D: .
DNA: TGTGCCAGCAGCGTATCATTGACCGGGGAGCTGTTTTTT
CDR3: CASSVSLTGELFF

V: TRBV27
J: TRBJ2-1
D: TRBD2
DNA: TGTGCCACCATCCGAGCGGGAGTTCAGGATGAGCAGTTCTTC
CDR3: CATIRAGVQDEQFF

V: TRBV7-2
J: TRBJ2-4
D: TRBD2
DNA: TGTGCCAGCAGTCTAGCGGGGCAGGGTGTCATTCAGTACTTC
CDR3: CASSLAGQGVIQYF

V: TRBV29-1
J: TRBJ1-1
D: TRBD1
DNA: TGCAGCGTCGACAGGGCTAGCACTGAAGCTTTCTTT
CDR3: CSVDRASTEAFF

V: TRBV5-5
J: TRBJ1-2
D: .
DNA: TGTGCCAGCAGTCGGGACTATGGCTACACCTTC
CDR3: CASSRDYGYTF

V: TRBV27
J: TRBJ1-2
D: .
DNA: TGTGCCAGCAGTTTATTTTCGGGGGGTTTGAACTATGGCTACACCTTC
CDR3: CASSLFSGGLNYGYTF

V: TRBV5-4
J: TRBJ2-3
D: TRBD1
DNA: TGTGCCAGCAGCTTGGCAGGGACAGGTGGTTTCACAGATACGCAGTATTTT
CDR3: CASSLAGTGGFTDTQYF

V: TRBV11-1
J: TRBJ2-3
D: .
DNA: TGTGCCAGCGCGGCGGGATTTTGGACAGATACGCAGTATTTT
CDR3: CASAAGFWTDTQYF

V: TRBV2
J: TRBJ2-5
D: TRBD1
DNA: TGTGCCAGCGACAGGGCTAGGGAGACCCAGTACTTC
CDR3: CASDRARETQYF

V: TRBV7-9
J: TRBJ2-7
D: .
DNA: TGTGCCAGCAGCTTGCACGGGGGGCCCTCCTACGAGCAGTACTTC
CDR3: CASSLHGGPSYEQYF

V: TRBV4-3
J: TRBJ2-5
D: TRBD1
DNA: TGCGCCAGCAGCCAAGCTGCCGGGACAGGGAAAGAGACCCAGTACTTC
CDR3: CASSQAAGTGKETQYF

V: TRBV19
J: TRBJ2-3
D: TRBD2
DNA: TGTGCCAGTGTTCCTAGCGGGGGAACTAGCACAGATACGCAGTATTTT
CDR3: CASVPSGGTSTDTQYF

V: TRBV7-3
J: TRBJ2-3
D: TRBD1
DNA: TGTGCCAGCAGCTTAATGGGACAGGCAACAGATACGCAGTATTTT
CDR3: CASSLMGQATDTQYF

V: TRBV18
J: TRBJ2-3
D: .
DNA: TGTGCCAGCTCACCAGGACAGTCCGCATCGGGTACGCAGTATTTT
CDR3: CASSPGQSASGTQYF

V: TRBV29-1
J: TRBJ2-1
D: TRBD2
DNA: TGCAGCGGGGACGGACTAGCGGGGGTGAATGAGCAGTTCTTC
CDR3: CSGDGLAGVNEQFF

V: TRBV10-3
J: TRBJ1-2
D: TRBD1
DNA: TGTGCCATCAGGGGTGAAGGACAGGGGGTTGGCCATGGCTACACCTTC
CDR3: CAIRGEGQGVGHGYTF

V: TRBV18
J: TRBJ1-1
D: TRBD1
DNA: TGTGCCAGCTCCCCACAGGGGACTGAAGCTTTCTTT
CDR3: CASSPQGTEAFF

V: TRBV9
J: TRBJ1-3
D: .
DNA: TGTGCCAGCAGCGAGGCAGGCCAGAGCTCTGGAAACACCATATATTTT
CDR3: CASSEAGQSSGNTIYF

V: TRBV19
J: TRBJ1-1
D: .
DNA: TGTGCCAGTAGCACGACAGAGAACACTGAAGCTTTCTTT
CDR3: CASSTTENTEAFF

V: TRBV19
J: TRBJ2-7
D: TRBD2
DNA: TGTGCCAGTAGTACTGTAGCGGGATCCTACGAGCAGTACTTC
CDR3: CASSTVAGSYEQYF

V: TRBV5-6
J: TRBJ2-1
D: TRBD2
DNA: TGTGCCAGCAGCATTACTAGCGGGATTTACAATGAGCAGTTCTTC
CDR3: CASSITSGIYNEQFF

V: TRBV7-8
J: TRBJ2-7
D: .
DNA: TGTGCCAGCAGCTCAGACAGGCTCAACGAGCAGTACTTC
CDR3: CASSSDRLNEQYF

V: TRBV18
J: TRBJ2-4
D: TRBD2
DNA: TGTGCCAGCTCACCACCGGGGGGGGGAACCAAAAACATTCAGTACTTC
CDR3: CASSPPGGGTKNIQYF

V: TRBV10-3
J: TRBJ2-5
D: TRBD2
DNA: TGTGCCACTGTGGGGGGGGAGACCCAGTACTTC
CDR3: CATVGGETQYF

V: TRBV30
J: TRBJ2-1
D: TRBD2
DNA: TGTGCCTGGAGTGTACTAGCGGGAGGATCTGAGCAGTTCTTC
CDR3: CAWSVLAGGSEQFF

V: TRBV7-2
J: TRBJ2-5
D: .
DNA: TGTGCCAGCAGCTTTGCGGGACAGCAAGAGACCCAGTACTTC
CDR3: CASSFAGQQETQYF

V: TRBV19
J: TRBJ2-7
D: .
DNA: TGTGCCAGTAGTATACAGGGAGGTGATTACGAGCAGTACTTC
CDR3: CASSIQGGDYEQYF

V: TRBV11-3
J: TRBJ2-2
D: .
DNA: TGTGCCAGCAGCTTTGGCGGGGACACCGGGGAGCTGTTTTTT
CDR3: CASSFGGDTGELFF

V: TRBV18
J: TRBJ1-2
D: .
DNA: TGTGCCAGCTCACAGGACAGCTATGGCTACACCTTC
CDR3: CASSQDSYGYTF

V: TRBV19
J: TRBJ1-5
D: .
DNA: TGTGCCAGTAGTGTACGATCAGGGAATCAGCCCCAGCATTTT
CDR3: CASSVRSGNQPQHF

V: TRBV30
J: TRBJ1-2
D: .
DNA: TGTGCCTGGAACAACGTCTCGGGCTATGGCTACACCTTC
CDR3: CAWNNVSGYGYTF